The present T cell receptor (beta chain) was sequenced within a study of CXCR3-negative and CXCR3-positive naive CD8 T cells. Study-level results: Each naive subset displayed comparably high diversity, whereas memory CD8+ cells displayed much lower diversity. Cryopreservation partially decreased CXCR3 expression, and most assays used fresh PBMCs. With surface CD5 comparable between naive subsets, TCR strength was estimated using properties derived from the TRB CDR3.

The CDR3 contains 11 residues. Germline assignment: CDR1 DFQATT and CDR2 SNEGSKA (reference sequence). In regard to this clonotype: Antigen: not known.

Triplicate sorting captured about 320,000 cells each from every CD8+ T cell subset. It was by 5' RACE with UMI labels that the TRB cDNA libraries were prepared. Each CDR3 protein gets one entry in TCRdb, which reprocessed the 5' RACE reads and gives no DNA. Its table records approximately 88,000 distinct CDR3 sequences. Material: naive CXCR3- CD8+ T cells from blood. Subset given: CD45RO-CCR7+CD27+CD95- naive CD8+ T cells lacking CXCR3 (TNR3-). This receptor was taken from a human donor in good health. Some clones in this sample may be carry-over from other donors' samples. The chain carries TRBV20-1 and TRBJ2-1; TCRdb lists TRBD2, though no DNA is available to test this call. CDR3 amino acids: CSARGPDEQFF.